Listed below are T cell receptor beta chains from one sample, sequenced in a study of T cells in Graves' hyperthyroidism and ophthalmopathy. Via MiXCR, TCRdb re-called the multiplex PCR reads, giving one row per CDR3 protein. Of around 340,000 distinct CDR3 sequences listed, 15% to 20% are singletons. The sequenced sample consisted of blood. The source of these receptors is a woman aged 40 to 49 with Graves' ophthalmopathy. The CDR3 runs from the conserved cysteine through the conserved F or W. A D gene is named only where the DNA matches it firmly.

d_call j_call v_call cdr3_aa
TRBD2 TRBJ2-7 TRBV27 CANTSGVPYEQYF
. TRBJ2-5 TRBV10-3 CAIRRTEQETQYF
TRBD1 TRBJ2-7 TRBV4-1 CASSHLGQGSYEQYF
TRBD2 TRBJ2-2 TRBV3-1 CASSPWGTSGRARGTGELFF
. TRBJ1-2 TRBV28 CASRIRQAYGYTF
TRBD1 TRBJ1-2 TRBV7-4 CASSLDRGPVVYGYTF
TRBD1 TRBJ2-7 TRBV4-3 CASSHYGWGQGADEQYF
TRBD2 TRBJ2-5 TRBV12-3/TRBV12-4 CASSPGLAGEGETQYF
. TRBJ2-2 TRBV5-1 CASSFQSNTGELFF
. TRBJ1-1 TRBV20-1 CSAPTTDRRYWNTEAFF
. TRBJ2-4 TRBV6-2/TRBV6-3 CASSYSRGINIQYF
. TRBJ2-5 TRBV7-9 CASSIGGTQYF
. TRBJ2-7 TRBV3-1 CASSQDASGPYEQYF
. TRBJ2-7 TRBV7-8 CASSWGVSYEQYF
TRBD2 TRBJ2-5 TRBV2 CASSAPLGREVGETQYF
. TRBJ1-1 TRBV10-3 CAISEGTEAFF